The rows below give T cell receptor beta chains drawn from one sample of a study of blood T cell repertoires in COVID-19. TCRdb keeps only in-frame clones here, not all; method: immunoSEQ multiplex PCR. The sample records more than 90,000 clones, over 80% being singletons. Sequences were obtained from peripheral blood. The receptors derive from a woman in her 70s with acute or convalescent COVID-19. CDR3s include the opening cysteine and the closing phenylalanine or tryptophan. Fields, in order: CDR3 protein, CDR3 DNA, V gene, J gene, clone size, CDR3 length, D gene. The D gene is left open where the match is weak. Expanded clones get a size class; other rows say once, few or many, or leave the size out.

CASSLVGQGLFF	TGCGCCAGCAGCTTGGTGGGACAGGGTCTGTTCTTC	TRBV5-1	TRBJ2-1	few	12	TRBD1
CASSQPRDRAVEAFF	TGTGCCAGCAGCCAACCCCGGGACAGGGCTGTTGAAGCTTTCTTT	TRBV3-1/TRBV3-2	TRBJ1-1	.	15	TRBD1
CASNLGQQYYGYTF	TGTGCCAGTAACCTGGGACAGCAGTACTATGGCTACACCTTC	TRBV19	TRBJ1-2	.	14	TRBD1
CASKLAGGAGDEQFF	TGTGCCAGCAAGCTAGCGGGGGGGGCCGGGGATGAGCAGTTCTTC	TRBV19	TRBJ2-1	.	15	TRBD2
CASSPVGAGANVLTF	TGTGCCAGCAGTCCCGTTGGAGCTGGGGCCAACGTCCTGACTTTC	TRBV3-1/TRBV3-2	TRBJ2-6	once	15	.
CASKGQTAGQPQHF	TGTGCCAGTAAGGGGCAGACGGCTGGTCAGCCCCAGCATTTT	TRBV19	TRBJ1-5	.	14	.
CASSDRAGNTIYF	TGTGCCAGCAGTGACAGGGCCGGAAACACCATATATTTT	TRBV6-1	TRBJ1-3	.	13	.
CAISELSNQPQHF	TGTGCCATCAGTGAGTTAAGCAATCAGCCCCAGCATTTT	TRBV10-3	TRBJ1-5	.	13	.
CASSLDRAADTQYF	TGTGCCAGCAGCCTAGACAGGGCTGCAGATACGCAGTATTTT	TRBV5-8	TRBJ2-3	.	14	TRBD1
CASRMTGDSPLHF	TGTGCCAGCAGAATGACAGGGGATTCACCCCTCCACTTT	TRBV27	TRBJ1-6	.	13	TRBD1
CASSEAAGGGNQPQHF	TGTGCCAGCAGTGAAGCGGCAGGAGGCGGCAATCAGCCCCAGCATTTT	TRBV6-1	TRBJ1-5	once	16	.
CASSQDPQRGYYNEQFF	TGTGCCAGCAGCCAGGATCCCCAGCGGGGGTACTACAATGAGCAGTTCTTC	TRBV3-1/TRBV3-2	TRBJ2-1	.	17	TRBD2
CASSFGGDNEQFF	TGCGCCAGCAGCTTCGGCGGAGACAATGAGCAGTTCTTC	TRBV5-1	TRBJ2-1	.	13	.
CASRSSGTGDGYTF	TGTGCCAGCAGATCCTCCGGGACAGGGGATGGCTACACCTTC	TRBV6-5	TRBJ1-2	.	14	TRBD1
CSASGGGSYEQYF	TGCAGTGCTAGTGGGGGAGGCTCCTACGAGCAGTACTTC	TRBV20-1	TRBJ2-7	.	13	.
CASSAGIGSQPQHF	TGTGCCAGCAGTGCGGGGATCGGCAGTCAGCCCCAGCATTTT	TRBV19	TRBJ1-5	.	14	.
CASSLEVEMNTEAFF	TGTGCCAGCAGCTTAGAGGTGGAGATGAACACTGAAGCTTTCTTT	TRBV7-3	TRBJ1-1	.	15	.
CAWSVLAGPTGELFF	TGTGCCTGGAGTGTATTAGCGGGACCCACCGGGGAGCTGTTTTTT	TRBV30	TRBJ2-2	.	15	TRBD2
CASSVSGGGYANSPLHF	TGTGCCAGCAGCGTCAGTGGAGGGGGCTACGCGAATTCACCCCTCCACTTT	TRBV9	TRBJ1-6	.	17	TRBD1
CASSPGNEQFF	TGTGCCAGTAGTCCCGGGAATGAGCAGTTCTTC	TRBV19	TRBJ2-1	.	11	.
CASSSDRPYNSPLHF	TGTGCCAGCAGCTCCGACAGGCCCTATAATTCACCCCTCCACTTT	TRBV7-6	TRBJ1-6	.	15	.
CASRDSLSGNTIYF	TGTGCCAGCAGGGACAGCCTCTCTGGAAACACCATATATTTT	TRBV6-5	TRBJ1-3	.	14	.
CASSLTSPGLAGLNEQFF	TGTGCCAGCAGCTTAACGTCCCCGGGACTAGCGGGACTCAATGAGCAGTTCTTC	TRBV7-3	TRBJ2-1	.	18	TRBD2
CASSQPGGNTEAFF	TGTGCCAGCAGTCAGCCAGGGGGAAACACTGAAGCTTTCTTT	TRBV11-2	TRBJ1-1	.	14	TRBD1
CSVVRQGPPYEQYF	TGCAGCGTTGTTCGACAGGGACCGCCCTACGAGCAGTACTTC	TRBV29-1	TRBJ2-7	once	14	TRBD1
CASSPNRLQETQYF	TGTGCCAGCAGCCCCAACCGACTCCAAGAGACCCAGTACTTC	TRBV7-6	TRBJ2-5	.	14	.
CASMGSGLPFGELFF	TGTGCCAGCATGGGGAGCGGACTACCTTTCGGGGAGCTGTTTTTT	TRBV28	TRBJ2-2	.	15	.
CASSGTGAYNEQFF	TGTGCCAGCTCTGGGACAGGGGCCTACAATGAGCAGTTCTTC	TRBV18	TRBJ2-1	.	14	TRBD1
CASSLVPGLAENPTYEQYF	TGTGCCAGCAGCTTGGTTCCTGGACTAGCGGAGAACCCCACCTACGAGCAGTACTTC	TRBV5-4	TRBJ2-7	.	19	TRBD2
CASSSQYGGQETQYF	TGCGCCAGCAGCTCACAATACGGGGGGCAGGAGACCCAGTACTTC	TRBV5-1	TRBJ2-5	.	15	.
CASSPTTQGNPEEQYF	TGTGCCAGCAGCCCTACGACGCAGGGGAATCCGGAAGAGCAGTACTTC	TRBV7-9	TRBJ2-7	.	16	.
CASSSEPRDSYSNQPQHF	TGCGCCAGCAGCTCCGAACCTCGGGACAGCTATAGCAATCAGCCCCAGCATTTT	TRBV5-1	TRBJ1-5	.	18	TRBD1
CASSLSQFGELFF	TGTGCCAGCAGTTTATCTCAGTTCGGGGAGCTGTTTTTT	TRBV27	TRBJ2-2	.	13	.
CASRRGILSYEQYF	TGTGCCAGCAGGCGGGGCATTCTCTCCTACGAGCAGTACTTC	TRBV6-5	TRBJ2-7	.	14	.
CASKGVQGNTEAFF	TGCGCCAGCAAGGGGGTCCAGGGGAACACTGAAGCTTTCTTT	TRBV5-1	TRBJ1-1	.	14	.
CASSVGAGEYEQYF	TGTGCCAGCAGCGTAGGAGCGGGGGAATACGAGCAGTACTTC	TRBV7-9	TRBJ2-7	.	14	TRBD2
CASSTFTDTQYF	TGTGCCAGTAGTACGTTCACAGATACGCAGTATTTT	TRBV19	TRBJ2-3	.	12	.
CASLGGGADRVNSPLHF	TGTGCCAGCCTGGGGGGGGGAGCGGACCGGGTTAATTCACCCCTCCACTTT	TRBV2	TRBJ1-6	.	17	.
CASSFTRDEKLFF	TGTGCCAGCAGTTTCACCAGGGATGAAAAACTGTTTTTT	TRBV6-5	TRBJ1-4	.	13	.
CASSDHWESNQPQHF	TGTGCCAGCAGTGATCATTGGGAGAGCAATCAGCCCCAGCATTTT	TRBV6-1	TRBJ1-5	.	15	.
CASGREGSYNEQFF	TGCGCCAGCGGACGGGAGGGTTCCTACAATGAGCAGTTCTTC	TRBV5-1	TRBJ2-1	once	14	TRBD2
CASSAGETPGNTIYF	TGTGCCAGTAGTGCCGGGGAAACACCAGGAAACACCATATATTTT	TRBV19	TRBJ1-3	once	15	.
CASSQAVGSYGYTF	TGTGCCAGCAGCCAAGCGGTCGGTTCCTATGGCTACACCTTC	TRBV3-1/TRBV3-2	TRBJ1-2	.	14	.
CASSLDRNSYEQYF	TGTGCCAGCAGCTTAGACAGAAACTCCTACGAGCAGTACTTC	TRBV7-8	TRBJ2-7	.	14	.
CASSLTTGTIPERLFF	TGTGCCAGCAGCCTCACTACCGGGACAATACCCGAAAGGCTGTTTTTT	TRBV9	TRBJ1-4	.	16	.
CASSGQGAEETQYF	TGTGCCAGCAGCGGACAGGGGGCCGAAGAGACCCAGTACTTC	TRBV2	TRBJ2-5	.	14	TRBD1
CASSLQTGVGNTIYF	TGTGCCAGCAGCCTACAGACAGGGGTTGGAAACACCATATATTTT	TRBV5-5	TRBJ1-3	.	15	TRBD1
CASRPNPGQFYGYTF	TGTGCCAGCAGGCCTAATCCGGGACAGTTCTATGGCTACACCTTC	TRBV28	TRBJ1-2	.	15	TRBD1
CASSLSGGEQYF	TGTGCCAGCAGTTTAAGCGGGGGCGAGCAGTACTTC	TRBV7-6	TRBJ2-7	.	12	TRBD2
CASSPSRTDTQYF	TGTGCCAGCAGTCCATCGAGGACAGATACGCAGTATTTT	TRBV12-3/TRBV12-4	TRBJ2-3	.	13	.
CASSKGNDRGLNQPQHF	TGTGCCAGCAGCAAGGGAAACGACAGGGGCTTGAATCAGCCCCAGCATTTT	TRBV21-1	TRBJ1-5	.	17	.
CASSLALAGSDEQFF	TGTGCCAGCAGCTTAGCTCTAGCGGGGAGTGATGAGCAGTTCTTC	TRBV11-3	TRBJ2-1	.	15	TRBD2
CASRFRDRRLYGYTF	TGTGCCAGCAGGTTCCGGGACAGGAGACTCTATGGCTACACCTTC	TRBV5-6	TRBJ1-2	.	15	TRBD1